Shown below are 24 T cell receptor beta chains from a single sample sequenced in a study of CD8 T cells in Susac syndrome. Random hexamers were used to reverse transcribe an amount of roughly 0.45 to 1 ug RNA. One entry per CDR3 protein results from TCRdb running MiXCR on the immunoSEQ multiplex PCR reads. The sample shows about 90,000 distinct CDR3 sequences, about 93% of them seen only once. Material for sequencing was CD8+ T cells from PBMCs. The source is a human donor in good health.

The chain has TRBV9 and TRBJ1-6; 8 bases match TRBD1. The CDR3 has 15 residues. Germline V gene lookup returns CDR1 SGDLS and CDR2 YYNGEE. Trimming cost V 4 bases and J 10 bases; bases outside gene matches: 10. Written as DNA, the CDR3 is TGTGCCAGCAGCCCTGCGACAGGGGTAGGGTCACCCCTCCACTTT. Translated, it gives CASSPATGVGSPLHF. Full variable domain (outside the CDR3, taken from reference TRBV9 and TRBJ1-6): DSGVTQTPKHLITATGQRVTLRCSPRSGDLSVYWYQQSLDQGLQFLIQYYNGEERAKGNILERFSAQQFPDLHSELNLSSLELGDSALYFCASSPATGVGSPLHFGNGTRLTVT.

The chain is built from TRBV9 and TRBJ2-5; TRBD1 aligns across 7 bases. Unmatched junction bases numbered 3, after V lost 0 bases and J lost 1 base. There are 15 residues in the CDR3. Germline CDR1 and CDR2: SGDLS and YYNGEE. As DNA, the CDR3 is TGTGCCAGCAGCGTAGCTTGGGACAGCCAAGAGACCCAGTACTTC. Translation gives CASSVAWDSQETQYF.

V gene TRBV6-1 combines with J gene TRBJ2-7, with D perhaps matching TRBD2 (5 bases). Trimming cost V 0 bases and J 1 base, with 10 bases left between them. There are 15 residues in the CDR3. Germline CDR1 and CDR2: MNHNS and SASEGT. The CDR3 sequence: CASSEARGESYEQYF. DNA of the CDR3: TGTGCCAGCAGTGAAGCTCGGGGAGAGTCCTACGAGCAGTACTTC.

The chain joins TRBV7-9 to TRBJ2-1; 9 nucleotides agree with TRBD2. This CDR3 comprises 15 residues. Trimming removed 9 bases from V and 3 bases from J; junction bases left unmatched: 9. In germline, CDR1 is SEHNR, CDR2 FQNEAQ (reference sequence). The CDR3 reads CASIIAGEGYNEQFF. The CDR3 DNA sequence: TGTGCCAGTATAATAGCGGGGGAAGGCTACAATGAGCAGTTCTTC.

This clonotype was detected a few times. This chain uses TRBV6-2 or TRBV6-3 with TRBJ1-2; D perhaps matches TRBD1 (6 bases). Germline lookup yields CDR1 MNHEY and CDR2 SVGEGT. The CDR3 spans 13 residues. Trimming took off 0 bases at V and 12 bases at J, with 14 bases between the two ends. CDR3 loop: CASSYSRGMIDTF. Here the CDR3 DNA reads TGTGCCAGCAGTTACTCGAGGGGGATGATCGACACCTTC.

The CDR3 here is CASSPDRATNEKLFF. CDR3 in DNA: TGTGCCAGCAGCCCAGACCGAGCAACTAATGAAAAACTGTTTTTT. This chain links TRBV13 with TRBJ1-4; no clear D gene. CDR1 is PRHDT and CDR2 is FYEKMQ in the germline V gene (reference sequence). Deletions cut 5 bases from V and 0 bases from J, with 10 bases between. The CDR3 is 15 amino acids.

The rearrangement links TRBV5-1 to TRBJ1-2; 7 bases align to TRBD1. The V segment lost 4 bases and the J segment 3 bases; nucleotides outside the gene matches: 3. Germline CDR1 reads SGHRS; CDR2 reads YFSETQ. CDR3 size: 13 residues. CDR3 DNA sequence: TGCGCCAGCAGCGCCGGGACAGACTATGGCTACACCTTC. Translation: CASSAGTDYGYTF.

The rearrangement uses TRBV6-5 and TRBJ2-7, with TRBD1 as a possible D gene (6 bases). The CDR3 contains 16 residues. V lost 2 bases and J 0 bases, leaving 14 bases between the germline ends. Germline CDR1 and CDR2: MNHEY and SVGAGI. This chain's CDR3 is CASSYAWGLSSYEQYF. DNA for the CDR3: TGTGCCAGCAGTTACGCCTGGGGGCTCAGCTCCTACGAGCAGTACTTC.

The CDR3 DNA reads as TGTGCCAGCAGCTTAGCGGGGGGGCCCGTCAATGAGCAGTTCTTC. It specifies CASSLAGGPVNEQFF. The chain carries TRBV7-9 and TRBJ2-1; possibly TRBD2 for D (7 bases). CDR3 length: 15 amino acids. V dropped 0 bases and J dropped 6 bases, with 12 bases sitting between them. Germline loops: CDR1 SEHNR, CDR2 FQNEAQ (reference sequence).

This chain links TRBV12-3 or TRBV12-4 with TRBJ2-3; 7 nucleotides match TRBD1. V was pared by 11 bases and J by 5 bases, with 1 base of the junction left unmatched. This CDR3 has 10 residues. DNA for the CDR3: TGTGCCTCAGGGGGAGATACGCAGTATTTT. It encodes CASGGDTQYF.

This clonotype was detected a few times. The gene calls are TRBV7-9 and TRBJ1-5; D ambiguous. This CDR3 has 12 amino acids. V gave up 5 bases and J gave up 5 bases, with 7 bases separating them. The germline gives CDR1 SEHNR, CDR2 FQNEAQ (reference sequence). CDR3 in amino acids: CASSPRDQPQHF. CDR3 nucleotide sequence: TGTGCCAGCAGCCCGCGTGATCAGCCCCAGCATTTT.

J is TRBJ1-1 and V is TRBV2; D not certain. The germline gives CDR1 SNHLY, CDR2 FYNNEI. The CDR3 is 13 amino acids. V lost 3 bases, J lost 8 bases, and 13 bases lay in between. CDR3 in amino acids: CASSEGGLSEAFF. The CDR3 coding sequence is TGTGCCAGCAGTGAGGGAGGGTTATCCGAAGCTTTCTTT.

This chain connects TRBV6-1 to TRBJ1-1, with a tentative D call TRBD1 (5 bases). Germline CDR1 and CDR2: MNHNS and SASEGT. V was trimmed by 2 bases and J by 7 bases, leaving 14 bases between them. CDR3 length equals 14 residues. The CDR3 DNA is TGTGCCAGCAGTGAATGGGGGAAGATGCATGAAGCTTTCTTT. Amino acid sequence: CASSEWGKMHEAFF.

This clonotype was recorded once. The chain couples TRBV5-4 to TRBJ2-1; TRBD1 agrees at 10 bases. The V gene's germline CDR1 is SGHNT and CDR2 YYREEE (reference sequence). CDR3 length: 15 amino acids. V was clipped by 3 bases and J by 3 bases; unmatched bases: 3. CDR3: CASSSRDRGYNEQFF. The CDR3 DNA reads TGTGCCAGCAGCTCCCGGGACAGGGGCTACAATGAGCAGTTCTTC.

This chain links TRBV12-3 or TRBV12-4 with TRBJ2-6; possibly TRBD1 for D (5 bases). CDR3 length equals 14 residues. Trimming stripped 5 bases from V and 12 bases from J, with 17 bases between. CDR3 residues: CASSPTGFGVVLTF. In nucleotides, the CDR3 is TGTGCCAGCAGTCCCACAGGCTTCGGAGTCGTCCTGACTTTC.

The genes are TRBV12-3 or TRBV12-4 and TRBJ2-1, with 7 positions matching TRBD1. V shed 5 bases and J 0 bases; nucleotides not matched to a gene: 4. The CDR3 sequence is 15 residues long. The CDR3 loop is CASSLRTGSYNEQFF. CDR3 in DNA: TGTGCCAGCAGTCTTCGGACAGGCTCCTACAATGAGCAGTTCTTC.

V gene TRBV20-1 combines with J gene TRBJ1-2; D ambiguous. CDR3 length: 11 residues. Trimming took 6 bases from V and 4 from J, leaving 9 bases between them. Germline CDR1 and CDR2: DFQATT and SNEGSKA (reference sequence). The CDR3 protein is CSAQDFYGYTF. CDR3 in DNA: TGCAGTGCCCAAGACTTCTATGGCTACACCTTC.

The rearrangement uses TRBV6-6 and TRBJ1-2; 8 positions agree with TRBD1. This CDR3 has 14 residues. The germline V gene has CDR1 MNHNY and CDR2 SVGAGI (reference sequence). Germline trimming cut 5 bases from V and 8 bases from J; bases unmatched to any gene: 10. The CDR3 protein is CASSQYGQGDGYTF. In nucleotides, the CDR3 is TGTGCCAGCAGTCAATACGGACAGGGAGACGGCTACACCTTC.

The chain carries TRBV9 and TRBJ1-2; D unclear. Germline-derived CDR1 and CDR2 are SGDLS and YYNGEE. CDR3 length: 14 amino acids. Trimming took 5 bases from V and 4 from J, leaving 15 bases between them. The chain's CDR3 is CASRETMGSYGYTF. CDR3 DNA sequence: TGTGCCAGCAGAGAGACGATGGGTTCCTATGGCTACACCTTC.

The V and J genes are TRBV7-2 and TRBJ1-2, with D hard to call. V lost 2 bases and J 5 bases, leaving 9 bases between the germline ends. CDR3 size: 13 residues. In germline, CDR1 is SGHTA, CDR2 FQGNSA. The CDR3 sequence: CASSLRLRYGYTF. The CDR3 nucleotides are TGTGCCAGCAGCTTACGACTCCGGTATGGCTACACCTTC.

V and J are TRBV18 and TRBJ1-1, with D perhaps TRBD1 (5 bases). Per the germline V gene, CDR1 is KGHSH and CDR2 is LQKENI. V was cut by 2 bases and J by 7 bases, with 11 bases left in between. The CDR3 extends over 13 amino acids. The CDR3 nucleotides read TGTGCCAGCTCACCAGGGGCAGAGCTTGAAGCTTTCTTT. Translating it yields CASSPGAELEAFF. The variable domain in full, with the rest retrieved from reference TRBV18 and TRBJ1-1, is NAGVMQNPRHLVRRRGQEARLRCSPMKGHSHVYWYRQLPEEGLKFMVYLQKENIIDESGMPKERFSAEFPKEGPSILRIQQVVRGDSAAYFCASSPGAELEAFFGQGTRLTVV.

The gene calls are TRBV27 and TRBJ2-1; 7 bases line up with TRBD1. Germline trimming cut 0 bases from V and 8 bases from J; bases unmatched to any gene: 7. Germline V lookup: CDR1 MNHEY, CDR2 SMNVEV (reference sequence). The CDR3 is made up of 15 amino acids. The CDR3 coding sequence is TGTGCCAGCAGTTTATCCGTGACAGGGTCGGATGAGCAGTTCTTC. It specifies CASSLSVTGSDEQFF.

The rearrangement joins TRBV5-1 to TRBJ1-1; TRBD1 is a possible D gene (5 bases). With 4 bases removed from V and 3 bases from J, the gap between germline ends came to 10 bases. This CDR3 region has 13 residues. Germline CDR1 is SGHRS and CDR2 is YFSETQ. CDR3 DNA: TGCGCCAGCAGCCCTGTAGGGGACACTGAAGCTTTCTTT. It encodes CASSPVGDTEAFF.

This clonotype appeared a single time. The chain recombines TRBV5-4 with TRBJ2-7; a possible D gene is TRBD2 (6 bases). V was shortened by 4 bases and J by 5 bases, with 16 bases between the two germline ends. The germline CDR1 and CDR2 sequences are SGHNT and YYREEE (reference sequence). The CDR3 extends over 14 amino acids. The CDR3, as DNA: TGTGCCAGCAGCCTAGGACTACCATCCCACGAGCAGTACTTC. Its translation: CASSLGLPSHEQYF.